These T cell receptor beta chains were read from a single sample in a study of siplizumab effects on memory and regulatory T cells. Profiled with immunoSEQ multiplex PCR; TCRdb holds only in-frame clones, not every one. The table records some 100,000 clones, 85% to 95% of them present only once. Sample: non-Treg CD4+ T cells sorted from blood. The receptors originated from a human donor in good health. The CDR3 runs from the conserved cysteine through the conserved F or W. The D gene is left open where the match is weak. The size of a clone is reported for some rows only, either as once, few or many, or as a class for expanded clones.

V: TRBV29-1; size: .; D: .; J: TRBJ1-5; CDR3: CSVERRGRGREPQHF; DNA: TGCAGCGTTGAACGCAGGGGCCGGGGCAGGGAGCCCCAGCATTTT
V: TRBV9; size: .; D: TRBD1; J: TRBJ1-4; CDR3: CASSPYGQGRPNEKLFF; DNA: TGTGCCAGCAGCCCCTATGGACAGGGTCGACCTAATGAAAAACTGTTTTTT
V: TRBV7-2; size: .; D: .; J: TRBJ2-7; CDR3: CASSRDSPYEQYF; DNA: TGTGCCAGCAGCCGAGACTCTCCCTACGAGCAGTACTTC
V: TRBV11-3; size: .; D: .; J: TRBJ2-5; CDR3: CASSFGAANQETQYF; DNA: TGTGCCAGCAGCTTTGGAGCGGCAAACCAAGAGACCCAGTACTTC
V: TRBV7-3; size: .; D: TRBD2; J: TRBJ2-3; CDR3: CASRAGSTDTQYF; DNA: TGTGCCAGCAGAGCGGGGAGCACAGATACGCAGTATTTT
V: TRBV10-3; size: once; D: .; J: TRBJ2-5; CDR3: CAISESRPPTETQYF; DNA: TGTGCCATCAGTGAGTCGAGGCCGCCGACAGAGACCCAGTACTTC
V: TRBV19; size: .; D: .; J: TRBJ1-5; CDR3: CASDAGGNQPQHF; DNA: TGTGCCAGTGACGCAGGAGGCAATCAGCCCCAGCATTTT
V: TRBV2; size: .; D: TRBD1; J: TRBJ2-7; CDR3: CASSYGQGGEQYF; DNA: TGTGCCAGCAGCTATGGACAGGGGGGCGAGCAGTACTTC
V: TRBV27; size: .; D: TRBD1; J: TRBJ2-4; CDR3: CGTGRNIQYF; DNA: TGTGGGACAGGGAGGAACATTCAGTACTTC
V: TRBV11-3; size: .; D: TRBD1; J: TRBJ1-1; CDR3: CASSFRDRDTEAFF; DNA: TGTGCCAGCAGCTTCCGGGACAGGGACACTGAAGCTTTCTTT
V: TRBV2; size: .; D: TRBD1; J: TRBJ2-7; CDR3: CASSEGNRGFHEQYF; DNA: TGTGCCAGCAGTGAAGGGAACAGGGGGTTTCACGAGCAGTACTTC
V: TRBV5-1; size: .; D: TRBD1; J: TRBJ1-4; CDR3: CASSPGTGGWYEKLFF; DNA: TGCGCCAGCAGCCCTGGGACAGGGGGTTGGTATGAAAAACTGTTTTTT
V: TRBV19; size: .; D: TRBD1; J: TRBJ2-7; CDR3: CASSAGTGVFEQYF; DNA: TGTGCCAGTAGTGCCGGGACAGGAGTTTTCGAGCAGTACTTC
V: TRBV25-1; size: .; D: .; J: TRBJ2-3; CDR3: CASSLGSLVTQYF; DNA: TGTGCCAGCAGCCTCGGGAGTCTAGTTACGCAGTATTTT
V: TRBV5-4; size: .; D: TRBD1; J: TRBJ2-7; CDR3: CASRSRDRGTYEQYF; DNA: TGTGCCAGCCGGAGCCGGGACAGGGGTACCTACGAGCAGTACTTC
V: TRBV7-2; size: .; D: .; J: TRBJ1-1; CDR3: CASSWASKRNEAFF; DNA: TGTGCCAGCAGCTGGGCCAGTAAGCGGAATGAAGCTTTCTTT
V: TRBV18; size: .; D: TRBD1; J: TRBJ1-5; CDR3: CASSPSQGDNQPQHF; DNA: TGTGCCAGCTCACCATCACAGGGGGACAATCAGCCCCAGCATTTT